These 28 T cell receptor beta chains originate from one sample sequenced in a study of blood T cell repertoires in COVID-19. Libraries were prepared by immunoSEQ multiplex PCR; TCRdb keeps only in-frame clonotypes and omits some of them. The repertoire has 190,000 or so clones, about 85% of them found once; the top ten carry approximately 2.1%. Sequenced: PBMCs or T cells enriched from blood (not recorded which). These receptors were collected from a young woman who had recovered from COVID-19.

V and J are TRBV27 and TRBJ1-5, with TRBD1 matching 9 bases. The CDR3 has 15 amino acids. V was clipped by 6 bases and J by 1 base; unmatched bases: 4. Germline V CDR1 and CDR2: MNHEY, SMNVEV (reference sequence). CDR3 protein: CASSPGTGSNQPQHF. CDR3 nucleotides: TGTGCCAGCAGCCCCGGGACAGGGAGCAATCAGCCCCAGCATTTT.

Here the CDR3 DNA reads TGTGCCACCAGTCTCGGGACAGCGAGCTCCTACGAGCAGTACTTC. Translating gives CATSLGTASSYEQYF. The chain combines TRBV15 with TRBJ2-7; 7 bases are shared with TRBD1. CDR3 length equals 15 residues. CDR1 and CDR2 (germline): LNHNV, YYDKDF (reference sequence). V shed 6 bases and J 0 bases; nucleotides not matched to a gene: 8.

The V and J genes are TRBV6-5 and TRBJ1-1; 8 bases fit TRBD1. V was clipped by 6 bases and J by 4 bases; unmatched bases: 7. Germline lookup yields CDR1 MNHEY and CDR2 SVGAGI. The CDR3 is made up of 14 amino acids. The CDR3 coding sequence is TGTGCCAGCAGAACCAGGGGGCAGGGCACTGAAGCTTTCTTT. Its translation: CASRTRGQGTEAFF.

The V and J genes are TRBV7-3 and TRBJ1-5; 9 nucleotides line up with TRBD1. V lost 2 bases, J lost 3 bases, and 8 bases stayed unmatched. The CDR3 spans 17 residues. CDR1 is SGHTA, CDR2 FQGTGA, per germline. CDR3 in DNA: TGTGCCAGCAGCTTAGAGGACAGGGGCTCCCCCAATCAGCCCCAGCATTTT. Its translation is CASSLEDRGSPNQPQHF.

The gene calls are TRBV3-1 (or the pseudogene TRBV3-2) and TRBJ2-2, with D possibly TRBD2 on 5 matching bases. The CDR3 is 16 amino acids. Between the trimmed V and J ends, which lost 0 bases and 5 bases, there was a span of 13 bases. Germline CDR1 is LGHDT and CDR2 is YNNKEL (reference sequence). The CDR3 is CASSQDRASPTGELFF. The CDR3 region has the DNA TGTGCCAGCAGCCAAGATAGGGCTAGCCCGACCGGGGAGCTGTTTTTT.

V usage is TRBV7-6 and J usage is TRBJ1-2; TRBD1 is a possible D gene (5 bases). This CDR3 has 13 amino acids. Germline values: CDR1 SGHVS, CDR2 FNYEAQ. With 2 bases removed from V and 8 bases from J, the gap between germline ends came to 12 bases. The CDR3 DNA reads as TGTGCCAGCAGCTTATTAGGGGATAGAGGCTACACCTTC. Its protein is CASSLLGDRGYTF.

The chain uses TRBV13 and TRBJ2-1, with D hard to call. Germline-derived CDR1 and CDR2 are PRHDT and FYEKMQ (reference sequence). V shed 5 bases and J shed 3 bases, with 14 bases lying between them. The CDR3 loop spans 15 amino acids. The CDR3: CASSDSPTDYNEQFF. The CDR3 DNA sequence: TGTGCCAGCAGCGACTCCCCAACCGACTACAATGAGCAGTTCTTC.

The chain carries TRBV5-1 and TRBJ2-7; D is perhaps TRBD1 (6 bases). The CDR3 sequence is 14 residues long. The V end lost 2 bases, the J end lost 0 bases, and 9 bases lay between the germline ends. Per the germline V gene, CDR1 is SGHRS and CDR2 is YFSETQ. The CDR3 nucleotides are TGCGCCAGCAGCTTATCGGACAGCTCCTACGAGCAGTACTTC. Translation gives CASSLSDSSYEQYF.

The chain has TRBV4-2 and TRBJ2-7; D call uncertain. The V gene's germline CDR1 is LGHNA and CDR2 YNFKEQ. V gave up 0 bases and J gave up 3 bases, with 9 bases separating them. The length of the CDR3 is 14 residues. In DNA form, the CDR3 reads TGTGCCAGCAGCCAAGATCTTGGCAGCTACGAGCAGTACTTC. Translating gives CASSQDLGSYEQYF.

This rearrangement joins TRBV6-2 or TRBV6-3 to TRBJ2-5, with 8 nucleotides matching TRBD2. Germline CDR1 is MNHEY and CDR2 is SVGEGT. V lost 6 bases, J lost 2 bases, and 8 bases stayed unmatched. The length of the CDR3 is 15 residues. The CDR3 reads CASSHPRGGQETQYF. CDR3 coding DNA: TGTGCCAGCAGCCACCCCCGGGGGGGGCAAGAGACCCAGTACTTC.

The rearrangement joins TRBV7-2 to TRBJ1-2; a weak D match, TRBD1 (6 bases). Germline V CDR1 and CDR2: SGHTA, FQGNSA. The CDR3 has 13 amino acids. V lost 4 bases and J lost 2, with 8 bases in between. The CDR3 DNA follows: TGTGCCAGCAGCTACGACAGGAACTATGGCTACACCTTC. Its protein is CASSYDRNYGYTF.

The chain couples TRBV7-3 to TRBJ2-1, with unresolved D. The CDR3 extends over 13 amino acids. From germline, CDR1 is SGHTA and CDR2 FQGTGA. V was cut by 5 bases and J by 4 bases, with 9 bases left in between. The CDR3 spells CASSTYLYNEQFF. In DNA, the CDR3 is TGTGCCAGCAGCACGTACCTATACAATGAGCAGTTCTTC. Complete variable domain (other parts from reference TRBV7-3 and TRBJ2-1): GAGVSQTPSNKVTEKGKYVELRCDPISGHTALYWYRQSLGQGPEFLIYFQGTGAADDSGLPNDRFFAVRPEGSVSTLKIQRTERGDSAVYLCASSTYLYNEQFFGPGTRLTVL.

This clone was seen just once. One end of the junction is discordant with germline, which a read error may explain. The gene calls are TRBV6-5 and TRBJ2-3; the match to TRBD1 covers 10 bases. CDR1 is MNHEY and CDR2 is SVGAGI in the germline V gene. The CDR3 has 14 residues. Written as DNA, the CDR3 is TGTGTCAGCAGGGGGGACAGGGGACTAGATACGCAGTATTTT. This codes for CVSRGDRGLDTQYF.

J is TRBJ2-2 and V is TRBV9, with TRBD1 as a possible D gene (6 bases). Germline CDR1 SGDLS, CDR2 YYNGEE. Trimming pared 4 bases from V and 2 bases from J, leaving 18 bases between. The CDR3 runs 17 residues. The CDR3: CASSHRSGQVNTGELFF. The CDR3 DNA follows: TGTGCCAGCAGCCACAGGTCGGGACAAGTAAACACCGGGGAGCTGTTTTTT.

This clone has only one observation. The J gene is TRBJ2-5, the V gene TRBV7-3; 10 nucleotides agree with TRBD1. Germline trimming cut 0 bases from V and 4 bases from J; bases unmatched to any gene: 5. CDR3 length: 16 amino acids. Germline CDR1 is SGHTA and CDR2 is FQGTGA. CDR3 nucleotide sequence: TGTGCCAGCAGCTTAACGGACAGGGGGGTTTTAGAGACCCAGTACTTC. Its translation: CASSLTDRGVLETQYF.

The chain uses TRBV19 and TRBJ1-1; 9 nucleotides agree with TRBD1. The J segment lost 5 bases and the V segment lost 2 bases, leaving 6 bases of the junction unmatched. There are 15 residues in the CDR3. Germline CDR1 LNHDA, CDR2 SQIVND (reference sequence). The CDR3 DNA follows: TGTGCCAGTAGTATAACGGGGACAGGGAGAACTGAAGCTTTCTTT. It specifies CASSITGTGRTEAFF.

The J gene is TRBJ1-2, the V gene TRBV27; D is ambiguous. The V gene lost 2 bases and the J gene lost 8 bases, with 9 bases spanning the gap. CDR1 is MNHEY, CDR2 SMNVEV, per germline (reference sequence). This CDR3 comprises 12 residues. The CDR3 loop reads CASSLRGWGYTF. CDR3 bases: TGTGCCAGCAGTTTACGGGGTTGGGGCTACACCTTC.

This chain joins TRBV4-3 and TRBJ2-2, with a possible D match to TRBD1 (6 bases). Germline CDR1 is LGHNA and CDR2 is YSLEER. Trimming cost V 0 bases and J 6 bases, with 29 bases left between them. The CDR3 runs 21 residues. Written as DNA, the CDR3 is TGCGCCAGCAGCCAAGAGCCCCCCGGACTCGGACAGAGGGATTCTTCCGGGGAGCTGTTTTTT. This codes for CASSQEPPGLGQRDSSGELFF.

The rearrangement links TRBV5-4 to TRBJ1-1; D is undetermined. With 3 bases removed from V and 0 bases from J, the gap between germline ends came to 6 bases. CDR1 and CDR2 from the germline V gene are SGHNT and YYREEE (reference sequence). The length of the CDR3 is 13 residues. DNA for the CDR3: TGTGCCAGCAGCTCCATCCTGAACACTGAAGCTTTCTTT. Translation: CASSSILNTEAFF.

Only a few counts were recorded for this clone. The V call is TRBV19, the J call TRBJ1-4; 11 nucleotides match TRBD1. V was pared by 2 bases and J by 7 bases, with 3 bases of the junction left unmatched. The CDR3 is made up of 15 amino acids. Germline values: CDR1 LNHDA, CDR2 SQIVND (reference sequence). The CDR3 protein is CASSIRGQGGEKLFF. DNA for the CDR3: TGTGCCAGTAGTATACGGGGACAGGGGGGTGAAAAACTGTTTTTT. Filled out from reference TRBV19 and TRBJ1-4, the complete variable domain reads DGGITQSPKYLFRKEGQNVTLSCEQNLNHDAMYWYRQDPGQGLRLIYYSQIVNDFQKGDIAEGYSVSREKKESFPLTVTSAQKNPTAFYLCASSIRGQGGEKLFFGSGTQLSVL.

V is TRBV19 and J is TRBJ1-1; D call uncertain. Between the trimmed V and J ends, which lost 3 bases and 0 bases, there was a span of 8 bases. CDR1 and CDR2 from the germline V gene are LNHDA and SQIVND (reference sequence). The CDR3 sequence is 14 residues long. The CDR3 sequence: CASSISQMNTEAFF. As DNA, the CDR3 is TGTGCCAGTAGTATCTCACAAATGAACACTGAAGCTTTCTTT.

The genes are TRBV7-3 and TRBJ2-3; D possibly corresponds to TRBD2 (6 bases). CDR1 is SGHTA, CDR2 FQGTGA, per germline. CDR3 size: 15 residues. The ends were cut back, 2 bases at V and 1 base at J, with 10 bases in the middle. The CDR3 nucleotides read TGTGCCAGCAGCTTAGGACTACTACGCACAGATACGCAGTATTTT. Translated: CASSLGLLRTDTQYF.

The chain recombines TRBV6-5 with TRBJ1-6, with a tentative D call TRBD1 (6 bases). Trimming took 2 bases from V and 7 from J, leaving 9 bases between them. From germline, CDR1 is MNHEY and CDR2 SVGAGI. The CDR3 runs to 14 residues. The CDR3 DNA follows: TGTGCCAGCAGTTACAGGGGGTACAATTCACCCCTCCACTTT. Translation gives CASSYRGYNSPLHF.

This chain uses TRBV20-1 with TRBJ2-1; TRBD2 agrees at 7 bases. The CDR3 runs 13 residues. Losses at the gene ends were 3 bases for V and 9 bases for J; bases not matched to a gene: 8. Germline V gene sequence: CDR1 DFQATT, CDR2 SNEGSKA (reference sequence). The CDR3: CSASGSGLGEQFF. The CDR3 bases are TGCAGTGCTAGTGGTAGCGGGTTGGGTGAGCAGTTCTTC.

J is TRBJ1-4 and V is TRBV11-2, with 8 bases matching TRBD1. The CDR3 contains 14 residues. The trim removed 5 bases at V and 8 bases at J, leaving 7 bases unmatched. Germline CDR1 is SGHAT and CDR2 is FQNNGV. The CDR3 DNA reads TGTGCCAGCAGCATAACAGGGGGACGAGAAAAACTGTTTTTT. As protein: CASSITGGREKLFF.

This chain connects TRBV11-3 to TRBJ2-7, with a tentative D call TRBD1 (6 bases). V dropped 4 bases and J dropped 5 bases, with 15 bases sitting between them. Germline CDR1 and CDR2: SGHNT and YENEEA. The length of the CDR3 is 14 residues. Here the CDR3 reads CASSSYSGVNEQYF. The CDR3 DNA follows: TGTGCCAGCAGCTCCTATTCAGGGGTGAACGAGCAGTACTTC.

The CDR3 is CASSMGQGARGNTIYF. CDR3 bases: TGTGCCAGTAGTATGGGACAGGGGGCGAGGGGAAACACCATATATTTT. The chain uses TRBV19 and TRBJ1-3, with 12 bases lining up with TRBD1. CDR1 and CDR2 (germline): LNHDA, SQIVND (reference sequence). The ends lost 3 bases at V and 4 bases at J; junction bases unmatched: 4. The CDR3 runs 16 residues.

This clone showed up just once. CDR3 DNA sequence: TGTGCCAGCAGCGCCTGGACTAGCGGGAGCGAGGAGCAGTTCTTC. Translation: CASSAWTSGSEEQFF. The chain uses TRBV9 and TRBJ2-1; 13 bases fit TRBD2. V trimming: 3 bases; J trimming: 10 bases; junction bases outside the gene matches: 7. Germline loops: CDR1 SGDLS, CDR2 YYNGEE. The CDR3 covers 15 residues.